These 8 T cell receptor beta chains came from one sample sequenced in a study of T cells after posttransplantation cyclophosphamide. Method: immunoSEQ multiplex PCR; TCRdb's copy keeps in-frame clones and lacks some. The sample consists of about 16,000 clones, 94% of them appearing once. The naive gate required viable CD3+CD4+ or CD3+CD8+ cells with CCR7+CD45RA+CD45RO-CD95-CD27+CD28+ phenotype. Material: naive CD4+ T cells sorted from blood. The receptor set was obtained from a woman aged 50 to 60 in good health and a related stem cell transplant donor.

This clone has a single count. The chain has TRBV9 and TRBJ2-1; D possibly corresponds to TRBD2 (5 bases). With 1 base removed from V and 0 bases from J, the gap between germline ends came to 8 bases. Germline assignment: CDR1 SGDLS and CDR2 YYNGEE. This CDR3 contains 15 residues. The CDR3 coding sequence is TGTGCCAGCAGCGTATTGGGGAGCTCCTACAATGAGCAGTTCTTC. Translating it yields CASSVLGSSYNEQFF. The full variable domain, rest sourced from reference TRBV9 and TRBJ2-1, is DSGVTQTPKHLITATGQRVTLRCSPRSGDLSVYWYQQSLDQGLQFLIQYYNGEERAKGNILERFSAQQFPDLHSELNLSSLELGDSALYFCASSVLGSSYNEQFFGPGTRLTVL.

This clone occurred once. At one of its ends the junction is not consistent with the germline gene, which may arise from a read error. This chain links TRBV5-1 with TRBJ1-4; D call uncertain. CDR1 SGHRS and CDR2 YFSETQ come from the germline V gene. The CDR3 has 13 residues. In DNA, the CDR3 is TGCGCCAGCAGCTTGTCTTTCCAGGATGCCCCCGTTTTT. This translates into CASSLSFQDAPVF.

This clone is a singleton in its sample. The chain uses TRBV28 and TRBJ2-7; 14 bases map to TRBD2. CDR1 is MDHEN and CDR2 is SYDVKM in the germline V gene. The CDR3 spans 13 residues. Losses at the gene ends were 11 bases for V and 3 bases for J; bases not matched to a gene: 3. DNA for the CDR3: TGTGCCCTTGGGACTAGCGGGAGCTACGAGCAGTACTTC. Translating it yields CALGTSGSYEQYF.

This chain joins TRBV30 and TRBJ2-1, with TRBD1 identical over 9 bases. Germline assignment: CDR1 GTSNPN and CDR2 SVGIG (reference sequence). Trimming took 8 bases from V and 9 from J; bases not matched to a gene: 8. CDR3 length: 12 residues. CDR3 residues: CARGQGESEQFF. In DNA form, the CDR3 reads TGTGCCCGGGGACAGGGAGAAAGTGAGCAGTTCTTC.

The chain combines TRBV6-5 with TRBJ1-1; 8 positions match TRBD1. Trimming at V came to 6 bases and at J to 4 bases, leaving 7 bases not matched to a gene. Germline V gene data show CDR1 as MNHEY and CDR2 as SVGAGI. The length of the CDR3 is 14 residues. CDR3 protein: CASRMTGDSTEAFF. In nucleotides, the CDR3 is TGTGCCAGCAGAATGACAGGGGATAGCACTGAAGCTTTCTTT.

The genes are TRBV9 and TRBJ1-2, with 7 bases aligning to TRBD1. The V gene end was trimmed by 0 bases and the J gene end by 4 bases; junction bases not matched to a gene: 9. The germline gives CDR1 SGDLS, CDR2 YYNGEE. This CDR3 spans 16 amino acids. The CDR3 loop reads CASSVAQQGNGYGYTF. CDR3 DNA sequence: TGTGCCAGCAGCGTAGCTCAACAGGGGAACGGCTATGGCTACACCTTC.

J is TRBJ2-5 and V is TRBV6-6, with 12 bases aligning to TRBD1. Germline values: CDR1 MNHNY, CDR2 SVGAGI (reference sequence). The J segment lost 6 bases and the V segment lost 2 bases, leaving 4 bases of the junction unmatched. The CDR3 has 15 residues. CDR3: CASSYPGQGAQTQYF. The DNA for the CDR3 is TGTGCCAGCAGTTACCCGGGACAGGGGGCGCAGACCCAGTACTTC.

The chain has TRBV19 and TRBJ1-1, with D possibly being TRBD1 (5 bases). Germline V CDR1 and CDR2: LNHDA, SQIVND (reference sequence). V gave up 4 bases and J gave up 3 bases, with 15 bases separating them. The CDR3 covers 15 residues. Here the CDR3 reads CASSTGGVYYTEAFF. The CDR3 DNA is TGTGCCAGTAGTACCGGGGGGGTCTACTACACTGAAGCTTTCTTT.